The 28 T cell receptor beta chains given below trace back to one sample, sequenced in a study of T cell responses to AZD1222 COVID-19 vaccine. Profiled with immunoSEQ multiplex PCR; TCRdb holds only in-frame clones, not every one. The profile shows some 110,000 clones, 88% of them singletons. The source material was peripheral blood, sampled on day 0 of AZD1222 vaccination. The origin of the receptors is an adult in good health.

The chain couples TRBV5-1 to TRBJ1-1; D ambiguous. Trimming stripped 4 bases from V and 0 bases from J, with 13 bases between. Germline CDR1 and CDR2: SGHRS and YFSETQ. The CDR3 extends over 15 amino acids. The CDR3 coding sequence is TGCGCCAGCAGCCAAGCTTCCTGGATGAACACTGAAGCTTTCTTT. Protein: CASSQASWMNTEAFF.

The chain joins TRBV7-8 to TRBJ1-2; D is uncertain. In germline, CDR1 is SGHVS, CDR2 FQNEAQ. The CDR3 is 12 residues long. Trimming removed 5 bases from V and 4 bases from J, with 8 bases in between. CDR3 region: CASSPGSYGYTF. CDR3 coding DNA: TGTGCCAGCAGCCCCGGGAGCTATGGCTACACCTTC.

The V and J genes are TRBV27 and TRBJ2-1, with D maybe TRBD1 (5 bases). The CDR3 sequence is 13 residues long. Trimming shortened V by 3 bases and J by 15 bases, and 18 bases separated the two germline ends. Per germline, CDR1 MNHEY and CDR2 SMNVEV (reference sequence). CDR3 region: CASSLGRGKPAFF. The CDR3 DNA sequence: TGTGCCAGCAGTTTGGGTAGGGGAAAACCGGCGTTCTTC.

This chain links TRBV3-1 (or the pseudogene TRBV3-2) with TRBJ2-7, with D hard to call. The CDR3 covers 13 residues. CDR1 is LGHDT and CDR2 is YNNKEL in the germline V gene (reference sequence). V lost 0 bases and J lost 7, with 10 bases in between. CDR3 nucleotides: TGTGCCAGCAGCCAAGAGGGAATGCATGAGCAGTACTTC. Translating gives CASSQEGMHEQYF.

The chain joins TRBV6-5 to TRBJ1-2; D is unclear. Germline V gives CDR1 MNHEY, CDR2 SVGAGI. The CDR3 runs to 16 residues. The V end was cut by 0 bases, the J end by 4 bases, with 15 bases between. CDR3 DNA sequence: TGTGCCAGCAGTTACTCGGGTTCTGAGGGAGGCTATGGCTACACCTTC. It translates to CASSYSGSEGGYGYTF.

The CDR3 DNA sequence: TGTGCCAGCAGCCTGGGGGGACTAGAGGCTCTCGAGCAGTACTTC. Its translation: CASSLGGLEALEQYF. The chain recombines TRBV21-1 with TRBJ2-7; the tabulated D call, TRBD2, remains unverified against the DNA. TRBV21-1 constitutes a pseudogene. This CDR3 is built from 15 residues.

This clone has more than one count but fewer than ten. This chain joins TRBV9 and TRBJ1-6; D unresolved. Trimming pared 7 bases from V and 0 bases from J, leaving 14 bases between. CDR3 size: 16 residues. CDR1 is SGDLS and CDR2 is YYNGEE in the germline V gene. CDR3 sequence: CASAPGFSSYNSPLHF. The CDR3 coding sequence is TGTGCCAGCGCCCCGGGGTTTAGCTCCTATAATTCACCCCTCCACTTT. The complete variable domain, with remaining parts taken from reference TRBV9 and TRBJ1-6, reads DSGVTQTPKHLITATGQRVTLRCSPRSGDLSVYWYQQSLDQGLQFLIQYYNGEERAKGNILERFSAQQFPDLHSELNLSSLELGDSALYFCASAPGFSSYNSPLHFGNGTRLTVT.

This clone has just a few counts. The chain recombines TRBV7-9 with TRBJ1-4, with 8 bases aligning to TRBD1. Per the germline V gene, CDR1 is SEHNR and CDR2 is FQNEAQ (reference sequence). This CDR3 comprises 16 residues. V lost 5 bases and J lost 7; bases outside the gene matches: 12. The CDR3, as DNA: TGTGCCAGCAGCGCCGACAGGGGATCTTGGGGTGAAAAACTGTTTTTT. It yields the protein CASSADRGSWGEKLFF.

Here the CDR3 DNA reads TGCGCCAGCAGCTTTGGGACAGGGGAAGCCGGCTACACCTTC. Translation: CASSFGTGEAGYTF. The chain couples TRBV5-1 to TRBJ1-2; 10 positions match TRBD1. Germline V lookup: CDR1 SGHRS, CDR2 YFSETQ. The CDR3 length is 14 residues. V shed 2 bases, J shed 8 bases, and the junction held 6 bases outside the gene matches.

This clone was seen a single time. V usage is TRBV2 and J usage is TRBJ1-2; no reliable D call. V lost 9 bases and J 8 bases, leaving 13 bases between the germline ends. The CDR3 extends over 11 amino acids. The V gene's germline CDR1 is SNHLY and CDR2 FYNNEI. The CDR3 reads CARRSGEGYTF. CDR3 sequence (DNA): TGTGCCAGGCGATCAGGAGAGGGCTACACCTTC.

The chain couples TRBV19 to TRBJ2-5; 15 bases are shared with TRBD2. CDR3 length: 16 residues. V trimming: 6 bases; J trimming: 2 bases; junction bases outside the gene matches: 4. Germline CDR1 LNHDA, CDR2 SQIVND (reference sequence). The CDR3 DNA reads TGTGCCAGTAGAAAAGGACTAGCGGGGGGGCAAGAGACCCAGTACTTC. Its translation is CASRKGLAGGQETQYF.

V gene TRBV12-3 or TRBV12-4 combines with J gene TRBJ1-1; no definite D call. This CDR3 is built from 11 residues. The V end lost 3 bases, the J end lost 4 bases, and 3 bases lay between the germline ends. The CDR3 region has the DNA TGTGCCAGCAGTTTCTCCACTGAAGCTTTCTTT. Translating it yields CASSFSTEAFF.

V and J are TRBV12-3 or TRBV12-4 and TRBJ1-4, with D unclear. The CDR3 runs 12 residues. The V gene lost 1 base and the J gene lost 6 bases, with 3 bases spanning the gap. In DNA, the CDR3 is TGTGCCAGCAGTTTAGAAGATGAAAAACTGTTTTTT. Its protein is CASSLEDEKLFF.

V is TRBV19 and J is TRBJ1-2; the match to TRBD1 covers 7 bases. Germline V lookup: CDR1 LNHDA, CDR2 SQIVND (reference sequence). V lost 3 bases, J lost 6 bases, and 4 bases stayed unmatched. This CDR3 has 13 amino acids. The CDR3 sequence: CASSIRDRDGYTF. CDR3 DNA: TGTGCCAGTAGTATCCGTGACAGGGATGGCTACACCTTC.

J is TRBJ1-1 and V is TRBV11-2; D not resolved. The V gene's germline CDR1 is SGHAT and CDR2 FQNNGV. This CDR3 is built from 13 residues. V was cut by 0 bases and J by 6 bases, with 8 bases left in between. The CDR3 region has the DNA TGTGCCAGCAGCTTAGAAGGGCTCGCTGAAGCTTTCTTT. Translating gives CASSLEGLAEAFF.

The CDR3 region is CASSVEASASTDTQYF. CDR3 coding DNA: TGTGCCAGCAGCGTAGAGGCTAGCGCTAGCACAGATACGCAGTATTTT. The genes are TRBV9 and TRBJ2-3; TRBD2 is a possible D gene (6 bases). CDR3 size: 16 residues. Germline lookup yields CDR1 SGDLS and CDR2 YYNGEE. Between the trimmed V and J ends, which lost 0 bases and 0 bases, there was a span of 11 bases. Variable domain in full (rest from reference TRBV9 and TRBJ2-3): DSGVTQTPKHLITATGQRVTLRCSPRSGDLSVYWYQQSLDQGLQFLIQYYNGEERAKGNILERFSAQQFPDLHSELNLSSLELGDSALYFCASSVEASASTDTQYFGPGTRLTVL.

The chain is built from TRBV2 and TRBJ2-7; 7 positions match TRBD1. CDR3 size: 13 residues. V shed 6 bases, J shed 4 bases, and the junction held 6 bases outside the gene matches. The germline V gene has CDR1 SNHLY and CDR2 FYNNEI. CDR3 amino acids: CASRETGLYEQYF. CDR3 DNA: TGTGCCAGCAGAGAGACAGGGCTATACGAGCAGTACTTC.

The V and J genes are TRBV20-1 and TRBJ1-5; D gene unclear. Germline V gene lookup returns CDR1 DFQATT and CDR2 SNEGSKA (reference sequence). The V and J ends lost 1 base and 4 bases respectively, with 2 bases between them. The CDR3 is made up of 11 amino acids. The CDR3 DNA is TGCAGTGCTAGAGGGAATCAGCCCCAGCATTTT. The encoded protein is CSARGNQPQHF.

The chain has TRBV4-3 and TRBJ1-6, with D perhaps TRBD1 (5 bases). Germline CDR1 reads LGHNA; CDR2 reads YSLEER. Trimming took 2 bases from V and 8 from J, leaving 13 bases between them. The CDR3 has 15 amino acids. The CDR3 reads CASSQWQGGDSPLHF. In DNA, the CDR3 is TGCGCCAGCAGCCAATGGCAGGGAGGAGATTCACCCCTCCACTTT.

This chain joins TRBV11-3 and TRBJ1-2; TRBD1 is a possible D gene (5 bases). Trimming stripped 4 bases from V and 0 bases from J, with 6 bases between. This CDR3 has 13 residues. Germline-derived CDR1 and CDR2 are SGHNT and YENEEA. In nucleotides, the CDR3 is TGTGCCAGCAGCTCGACAGCTAACTATGGCTACACCTTC. It translates to CASSSTANYGYTF.

V usage is TRBV19 and J usage is TRBJ1-1; D possibly corresponds to TRBD1 (5 bases). Trimming shortened V by 8 bases and J by 4 bases, and 17 bases separated the two germline ends. The CDR3 has 14 amino acids. CDR1 LNHDA and CDR2 SQIVND come from the germline V gene (reference sequence). The CDR3 spells CASHTFDSPTEAFF. The CDR3 region has the DNA TGTGCCAGTCACACCTTTGACAGTCCCACTGAAGCTTTCTTT.

V usage is TRBV6-2 or TRBV6-3 and J usage is TRBJ2-2; D is possibly TRBD2 (5 bases). V dropped 5 bases and J dropped 5 bases, with 15 bases sitting between them. Germline CDR1 and CDR2: MNHEY and SVGEGT. CDR3 length equals 15 residues. The CDR3 protein is CASSSGLWYTGELFF. The DNA for the CDR3 is TGTGCCAGCAGTAGCGGACTCTGGTATACCGGGGAGCTGTTTTTT.

This chain's CDR3 is CASSFKGDYGYTF. The CDR3 bases are TGTGCCAGCAGTTTCAAGGGTGACTATGGCTACACCTTC. The rearrangement links TRBV27 to TRBJ1-2, with unresolved D. With 3 bases removed from V and 3 bases from J, the gap between germline ends came to 8 bases. The CDR3 spans 13 residues. CDR1 and CDR2 from the germline V gene are MNHEY and SMNVEV (reference sequence).

The count of this clone is one. V usage is TRBV2 and J usage is TRBJ2-1; 10 nucleotides align to TRBD1. This CDR3 region has 16 residues. CDR1 SNHLY and CDR2 FYNNEI come from the germline V gene. V was clipped by 7 bases and J by 7 bases; unmatched bases: 13. The CDR3, as DNA: TGTGCCAGCAACTGGGACGGGACAGGGGTTGAGAATGAGCAGTTCTTC. Protein product: CASNWDGTGVENEQFF.

In nucleotides, the CDR3 is TGCAGCGTTAGTTACGGTCCGCGTAAGGACTACGAGCAGTACTTC. This encodes CSVSYGPRKDYEQYF. The rearrangement joins TRBV29-1 to TRBJ2-7; D is ambiguous. Trimming took off 5 bases at V and 3 bases at J, with 20 bases between the two ends. The germline CDR1 and CDR2 sequences are SQVTM and ANQGSEA. CDR3 length equals 15 residues.

The V gene is TRBV7-9, the J gene TRBJ1-1; D gene uncertain. Germline CDR1 SEHNR, CDR2 FQNEAQ (reference sequence). Trimming stripped 1 base from V and 1 base from J, with 7 bases between. The CDR3 is 14 amino acids. CDR3 region: CASSLVSRNTEAFF. In DNA, the CDR3 is TGTGCCAGCAGCTTAGTCTCTAGGAACACTGAAGCTTTCTTT.

The chain links TRBV6-6 to TRBJ2-3; 9 positions agree with TRBD2. Germline lookup yields CDR1 MNHNY and CDR2 SVGAGI (reference sequence). CDR3 size: 16 residues. Trimming cost V 7 bases and J 2 bases; bases outside gene matches: 10. CDR3 amino acids: CASKRNSGGSTDTQYF. In DNA, the CDR3 is TGTGCCAGCAAGCGTAATAGCGGGGGCTCCACAGATACGCAGTATTTT.

The chain recombines TRBV9 with TRBJ1-1; D might be TRBD1 (5 bases). Germline V gene data show CDR1 as SGDLS and CDR2 as YYNGEE. The CDR3 consists of 20 residues. V was shortened by 0 bases and J by 0 bases, with 24 bases between the two germline ends. CDR3 region: CASSVVAEAGTEGMNTEAFF. The CDR3 nucleotides are TGTGCCAGCAGCGTAGTAGCCGAAGCCGGGACTGAGGGAATGAACACTGAAGCTTTCTTT.